This TCR beta chain was documented in a study of blood T cell repertoires in COVID-19 (dated by TCRdb to between 2020 and 2021). Study-level background: Samples from collaborators originated in the United States, Italy and Spain and spanned both the acute and convalescent phases of COVID-19. The prospective study material was composed of cDNA or gDNA derived from T cells, B-cell-depleted T cells, or PBMCs. Subjects who had been exposed to COVID-19, were actively infected with it, or had recovered from it provided the deeply sampled blood TCRbeta repertoires that made up the dataset. The repertoires were made available in a free public database intended to serve as a resource for research on the immune response to SARS-CoV-2. The samples were drawn from two sources: the first 160 participants of the ongoing ImmuneRACE study, and 1,200 or so subjects contributed by 6 global collaborators. Nearly every sample came with metadata listing a de-identified subject ID, COVID-19 status, age in years and sex. Where available, HLA class I and class II types were obtained from metadata supplied by the sample provider rather than from assay-based typing. What the study reported, not specific to this receptor: The quantity of clinical and demographic metadata differed by source and by participant and was supplied without curation.

In the prospective study, participants were about 18 to 95 years old, resided in about two dozen geographic areas of the United States, and were enrolled through a virtual design. Cohort assignment in the prospective study relied on participant-reported clinical history from a screening survey and a study questionnaire. In the prospective study, mobile phlebotomists collected whole blood, serum and a nasopharyngeal or oropharyngeal swab from each participant. Prospective study participants could optionally give additional blood draws and questionnaires over an approximately 2-month period. Blood samples from the prospective study were shipped frozen or at room temperature prior to DNA extraction. Taken from cysteine to phenylalanine, the CDR3 has 13 residues. Kept here is only the CDR3 DNA, which spans 39 bases and is read in frame from base 1. Reading the germline V gene gives CDR1 KGHDR and CDR2 SFDVKD. A distance of 21 bases separates the germline ends of V and J, which lose 9 bases and 11 bases respectively.

TCRbeta CDR3 regions were amplified from genomic DNA using the immunoSEQ Assay, a bias-controlled multiplex PCR. In the authors' own workflow: Nucleated cell counts per sample were estimated from amplification of reference gene primers within the assay. To quantify the absolute abundance of each unique TCRbeta CDR3 rearrangement, sequence reads were collapsed and filtered. For each sample, productive Simpson clonality was calculated as the square root of Simpson's diversity index across productive rearrangements. Not all clones reach the TCRdb copy of this immuneACCESS table, which keeps in-frame sequences only. Checked studies attribute under half of the gap to unresolved V genes and leave the rest unexplained. V, J and clone size are those of that table, while D and trimming were read from the DNA. Within this sample are 200,000 or so clones, with 70% to 90% of them counted one time only. The leading ten clones occupy over 3% of the sample.

On this clone: The specificity of this receptor is unknown. Base qualities are not at hand, and no much larger clone is one base apart.

Sequencing was performed on PBMCs or T cells enriched from blood (not recorded which). The chain is made from TRBV24-1 and TRBJ1-1, with the D segment identity uncertain. This TCR derives from a woman in her thirties or forties with acute COVID-19. At the DNA level, the sequence is TGTGCCACCTCTTCACGAGCGAAAGCCGCGGCTTTCTTT. This translates into CATSSRAKAAAFF.